These T cell receptor beta chains were read from a single sample in a study of cytomegalovirus exposure and HLA in healthy donors. Profiling relied on immunoSEQ multiplex PCR, and the TCRdb table lists in-frame clones only, not all of them. The sample yields fewer than 200,000 clones, roughly 86% seen once. Sequencing was performed on PBMCs. These receptors were taken from a man younger than 30 in good health and CMV-seropositive. Each CDR3 is given with its conserved first and last residue. The D gene is left open where the match is weak. Some rows have no size entry. The others give once, few or many, or a class for an expanded clone.

d_call: NA
v_call: TRBV7-3
clone_size: once
j_call: TRBJ2-7
cdr3_aa: CASSLRGGRAGPFYEQYF
cdr3_nt: TGTGCCAGCAGCTTAAGGGGCGGACGAGCGGGTCCTTTCTACGAGCAGTACTTC

d_call: NA
v_call: TRBV6-1
clone_size: NA
j_call: TRBJ2-7
cdr3_aa: CASTGGPSSYEQYF
cdr3_nt: TGTGCCAGCACCGGGGGGCCGAGCTCCTACGAGCAGTACTTC

d_call: NA
v_call: TRBV4-2
clone_size: NA
j_call: TRBJ2-7
cdr3_aa: CASSQEGDIGELSYEQYF
cdr3_nt: TGTGCCAGCAGCCAAGAAGGGGACATCGGAGAGTTGAGCTACGAGCAGTACTTC

d_call: NA
v_call: TRBV28
clone_size: NA
j_call: TRBJ2-5
cdr3_aa: CASSLVEETQYF
cdr3_nt: TGTGCCAGCAGTTTGGTAGAAGAGACCCAGTACTTC

d_call: NA
v_call: TRBV27
clone_size: NA
j_call: TRBJ1-4
cdr3_aa: CASSLGGGGEREKLFF
cdr3_nt: TGTGCCAGCAGTTTAGGAGGGGGGGGCGAGCGGGAAAAACTGTTTTTT

d_call: TRBD1
v_call: TRBV19
clone_size: NA
j_call: TRBJ2-5
cdr3_aa: CASSWGGTGEETQYF
cdr3_nt: TGTGCCAGTAGCTGGGGGGGGACAGGGGAAGAGACCCAGTACTTC

d_call: NA
v_call: TRBV6-5
clone_size: NA
j_call: TRBJ2-5
cdr3_aa: CVTLETDQETQYF
cdr3_nt: TGTGTCACTTTAGAGACAGATCAAGAGACCCAGTACTTC

d_call: TRBD2
v_call: TRBV5-5
clone_size: NA
j_call: TRBJ2-1
cdr3_aa: CASSSSGGIQFF
cdr3_nt: TGTGCCAGCAGCTCGTCGGGGGGGATTCAGTTCTTC

d_call: TRBD1
v_call: TRBV27
clone_size: NA
j_call: TRBJ2-1
cdr3_aa: CASSTPGQYNEQFF
cdr3_nt: TGTGCCAGCAGTACTCCGGGACAGTACAATGAGCAGTTCTTC

d_call: TRBD2
v_call: TRBV27
clone_size: NA
j_call: TRBJ2-7
cdr3_aa: CASSPIGLAGSGQYF
cdr3_nt: TGTGCCAGCAGTCCGATTGGACTAGCGGGAAGCGGGCAGTACTTC

d_call: NA
v_call: TRBV4-3
clone_size: few
j_call: TRBJ2-2
cdr3_aa: CASSQMGHRNTGELFF
cdr3_nt: TGCGCCAGCAGCCAGATGGGACACCGGAACACCGGGGAGCTGTTTTTT

d_call: TRBD1
v_call: TRBV15
clone_size: once
j_call: TRBJ1-2
cdr3_aa: CATSRLDRTNYGYTF
cdr3_nt: TGTGCCACCAGCAGGTTGGACAGGACTAACTATGGCTACACCTTC

d_call: TRBD1
v_call: TRBV11-2
clone_size: NA
j_call: TRBJ2-7
cdr3_aa: CASSTRDRVSYF
cdr3_nt: TGTGCCAGCAGCACCCGGGACAGGGTGTCCTACTTC

d_call: NA
v_call: TRBV5-6
clone_size: NA
j_call: TRBJ2-7
cdr3_aa: CASTQGGEQYF
cdr3_nt: TGTGCCAGCACCCAGGGTGGCGAGCAGTACTTC

d_call: NA
v_call: TRBV2
clone_size: NA
j_call: TRBJ1-1
cdr3_aa: CASSDGVNTEAFF
cdr3_nt: TGTGCCAGCAGTGACGGAGTGAACACTGAAGCTTTCTTT

d_call: TRBD2
v_call: TRBV6-5
clone_size: NA
j_call: TRBJ2-5
cdr3_aa: CASRLSGGAAETQYF
cdr3_nt: TGTGCCAGCAGGCTTAGCGGGGGGGCCGCAGAGACCCAGTACTTC

d_call: TRBD1
v_call: TRBV13
clone_size: NA
j_call: TRBJ2-7
cdr3_aa: CASSLSGQGSHEQYF
cdr3_nt: TGTGCCAGCAGCTTATCGGGACAGGGGTCCCACGAGCAGTACTTC

d_call: TRBD1
v_call: TRBV7-8
clone_size: NA
j_call: TRBJ1-1
cdr3_aa: CASSSLRQGEAFF
cdr3_nt: TGTGCCAGCAGCAGTTTACGACAGGGAGAAGCTTTCTTT

d_call: NA
v_call: TRBV5-1
clone_size: NA
j_call: TRBJ1-2
cdr3_aa: CASRQGGEGGYTF
cdr3_nt: TGCGCCAGCAGACAGGGAGGGGAAGGCGGCTACACCTTC

d_call: NA
v_call: TRBV27
clone_size: NA
j_call: TRBJ1-5
cdr3_aa: CASSHMGPDQPQHF
cdr3_nt: TGTGCCAGCAGCCATATGGGCCCGGATCAGCCCCAGCATTTT

d_call: NA
v_call: TRBV7-2
clone_size: once
j_call: TRBJ2-3
cdr3_aa: CASSSIADTQYF
cdr3_nt: TGTGCCAGCAGCTCTATCGCGGATACGCAGTATTTT

d_call: TRBD2
v_call: TRBV5-1
clone_size: few
j_call: TRBJ2-5
cdr3_aa: CASSPLGTSGETQYF
cdr3_nt: TGCGCCAGCAGCCCGCTAGGGACTAGCGGGGAGACCCAGTACTTC

d_call: NA
v_call: TRBV6-5
clone_size: NA
j_call: TRBJ1-5
cdr3_aa: CASSYSGRDNQPQHF
cdr3_nt: TGTGCCAGCAGTTACTCGGGCAGGGACAATCAGCCCCAGCATTTT

d_call: TRBD1
v_call: TRBV25-1
clone_size: NA
j_call: TRBJ1-2
cdr3_aa: CASSRDRERLSGYTF
cdr3_nt: TGTGCCAGCAGCCGGGACAGGGAACGGTTGAGTGGCTACACCTTC

d_call: NA
v_call: TRBV4-1
clone_size: NA
j_call: TRBJ1-2
cdr3_aa: CASSPSQDLIYGYTF
cdr3_nt: TGCGCCAGCAGCCCCTCCCAGGATTTGATCTATGGCTACACCTTC

d_call: NA
v_call: TRBV10-3
clone_size: NA
j_call: TRBJ1-3
cdr3_aa: CAIGGAGNTIYF
cdr3_nt: TGTGCCATCGGAGGCGCTGGAAACACCATATATTTT

d_call: TRBD2
v_call: TRBV14
clone_size: few
j_call: TRBJ2-1
cdr3_aa: CASSQDRTSGALQQFF
cdr3_nt: TGTGCCAGCAGCCAAGATCGTACTAGCGGGGCGCTACAGCAGTTCTTC

d_call: TRBD1
v_call: TRBV7-7
clone_size: NA
j_call: TRBJ1-2
cdr3_aa: CASSFENRGRRYGYTF
cdr3_nt: TGTGCTAGCAGCTTCGAAAACAGGGGCCGACGCTATGGCTACACCTTC

d_call: TRBD1
v_call: TRBV11-1
clone_size: NA
j_call: TRBJ1-5
cdr3_aa: CASSLATTAGTGYQPQHF
cdr3_nt: TGTGCCAGCAGCTTAGCTACCACCGCTGGGACAGGGTATCAGCCCCAGCATTTT

d_call: NA
v_call: TRBV5-6
clone_size: NA
j_call: TRBJ2-7
cdr3_aa: CASSLLTQLGAYEQYF
cdr3_nt: TGTGCCAGCAGCTTGTTAACCCAACTCGGAGCATACGAGCAGTACTTC

d_call: NA
v_call: TRBV28
clone_size: NA
j_call: TRBJ1-3
cdr3_aa: CASSFGNTIYF
cdr3_nt: TGTGCCAGCAGCTTTGGAAACACCATATATTTT

d_call: NA
v_call: TRBV10-3
clone_size: NA
j_call: TRBJ1-5
cdr3_aa: CAISELLSTGKERQPQHF
cdr3_nt: TGTGCCATCAGTGAGCTTCTCTCCACAGGGAAAGAGCGGCAGCCCCAGCATTTT

d_call: NA
v_call: TRBV5-4
clone_size: NA
j_call: TRBJ1-6
cdr3_aa: CASSLGTENSPLHF
cdr3_nt: TGTGCCAGCAGCTTGGGGACAGAAAATTCACCCCTCCACTTT